The source of this T cell receptor beta chain is a study of T cells in Graves' hyperthyroidism and ophthalmopathy. Trimming took 5 bases from V and 6 from J, leaving 16 bases between them. The CDR3 runs 14 residues. The germline V gene has CDR1 LNHDA and CDR2 SQIVND (reference sequence). Regions amplified from RNA transcripts were the TCR beta CDR3 regions. TCR CDR3 regions were first amplified by RT-PCR with HTBI primers. TCRdb itself ran the multiplex PCR reads through MiXCR, one entry per CDR3 protein. Found here are fewer than 450,000 distinct CDR3 sequences, approximately 17% of them singletons; the top ten hold approximately 30%. Pregnant or lactating patients were excluded, as were those with uncontrolled infection or other autoimmune disease.

The genes are TRBV19 and TRBJ1-1; possibly TRBD1 for D (6 bases). The origin of this receptor is a woman aged 30 to 39 with Graves' hyperthyroidism that later progressed to Graves' ophthalmopathy. Input material: blood. The CDR3 sequence is CASSVGGCLPEAFF. CDR3 DNA sequence: TGTGCCAGTAGTGTCGGGGGCTGTTTGCCTGAAGCTTTCTTT.